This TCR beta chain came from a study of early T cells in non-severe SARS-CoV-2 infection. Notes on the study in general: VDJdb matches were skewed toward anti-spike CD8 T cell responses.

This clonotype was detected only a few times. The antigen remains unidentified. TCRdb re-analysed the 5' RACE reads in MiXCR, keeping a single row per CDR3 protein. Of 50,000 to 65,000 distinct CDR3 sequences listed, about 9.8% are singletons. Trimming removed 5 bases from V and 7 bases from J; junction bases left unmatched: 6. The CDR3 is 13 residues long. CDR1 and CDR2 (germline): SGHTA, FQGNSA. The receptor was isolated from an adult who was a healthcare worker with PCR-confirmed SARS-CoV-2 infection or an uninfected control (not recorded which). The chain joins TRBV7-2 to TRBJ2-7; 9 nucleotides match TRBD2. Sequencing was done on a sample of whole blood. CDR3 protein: CASSPGLAFEQYF. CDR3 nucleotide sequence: TGTGCCAGCAGCCCCGGACTAGCGTTTGAGCAGTACTTC.